These 13 T cell receptor beta chains came from one sample sequenced in a study of blood T cell repertoires in COVID-19. Profiled with immunoSEQ multiplex PCR; TCRdb holds only in-frame clones, not every one. The profile shows roughly 280,000 clones, roughly 86% of them singletons. Material for sequencing was peripheral blood. The receptor set was obtained from a man aged 18 to 30 with active or convalescent COVID-19.

V and J are TRBV19 and TRBJ2-1, with 7 bases lining up with TRBD1. CDR1 is LNHDA and CDR2 is SQIVND in the germline V gene (reference sequence). Trimming removed 8 bases from V and 9 bases from J; junction bases left unmatched: 10. The CDR3 length is 13 residues. CDR3 DNA: TGTGCCAGTGGAACAGGGGAGTATGGTGAGCAGTTCTTC. Protein: CASGTGEYGEQFF.

The V call is TRBV6-5, the J call TRBJ2-2; 8 bases line up with TRBD2. There are 14 residues in the CDR3. Germline CDR1 and CDR2: MNHEY and SVGAGI. The trim removed 9 bases at V and 3 bases at J, leaving 6 bases unmatched. DNA of the CDR3: TGTGCCAGTAGGCCGGGACTAGACACCGGGGAGCTGTTTTTT. Protein sequence: CASRPGLDTGELFF.

In the case of this clone: Within the sample, other DNA sequences also encode this same CDR3. The chain combines TRBV24-1 with TRBJ2-3, with 8 positions matching TRBD2. The V gene's germline CDR1 is KGHDR and CDR2 SFDVKD. The CDR3 sequence is 16 residues long. The V and J ends lost 4 bases and 4 bases, in that order; junction bases with no gene match: 9. The CDR3 here is CATSDPNTSGADTQYF. CDR3 in DNA: TGTGCCACCAGTGACCCAAATACTAGCGGTGCAGATACGCAGTATTTT.

V and J are TRBV11-3 and TRBJ2-5; D ambiguous. The V gene lost 4 bases and the J gene lost 5 bases, with 5 bases spanning the gap. CDR3 length: 11 residues. The germline gives CDR1 SGHNT, CDR2 YENEEA. The CDR3 sequence: CASSYMETQYF. DNA for the CDR3: TGTGCCAGCAGCTATATGGAGACCCAGTACTTC.

V is TRBV9 and J is TRBJ2-7, with TRBD1 matching 7 bases. The J segment lost 5 bases and the V segment lost 4 bases, leaving 6 bases of the junction unmatched. The CDR3 runs to 13 residues. Germline CDR1 SGDLS, CDR2 YYNGEE. CDR3 residues: CASSTFTGDEQYF. The CDR3 DNA reads TGTGCCAGCAGCACATTTACAGGGGACGAGCAGTACTTC.

This chain connects TRBV18 to TRBJ1-3; 7 bases agree with TRBD1. In germline, CDR1 is KGHSH, CDR2 LQKENI. The V gene end was trimmed by 3 bases and the J gene end by 5 bases; junction bases not matched to a gene: 1. CDR3 size: 13 residues. CDR3 in amino acids: CASSPGQRNTIYF. The CDR3, as DNA: TGTGCCAGCTCACCGGGACAGAGAAACACCATATATTTT. Drawing the rest from reference TRBV18 and TRBJ1-3, the complete variable domain is NAGVMQNPRHLVRRRGQEARLRCSPMKGHSHVYWYRQLPEEGLKFMVYLQKENIIDESGMPKERFSAEFPKEGPSILRIQQVVRGDSAAYFCASSPGQRNTIYFGEGSWLTVV.

The chain is built from TRBV6-5 and TRBJ2-7; no clear D gene. Trimming shortened V by 5 bases and J by 3 bases, and 11 bases separated the two germline ends. Germline CDR1 MNHEY, CDR2 SVGAGI. The CDR3 covers 13 residues. This CDR3 is CASSLLSFYEQYF. In nucleotides, the CDR3 is TGTGCCAGCAGTCTTCTTTCCTTCTACGAGCAGTACTTC.

V usage is TRBV12-5 and J usage is TRBJ1-3, with 9 bases matching TRBD1. The CDR3 spans 14 residues. V trimming: 3 bases; J trimming: 7 bases; junction bases outside the gene matches: 4. Looked up from germline, CDR1 is LGHNT and CDR2 is FRNRAP. CDR3 in DNA: TGTGCTAGTGGTTTAGGACAGGGGACCAACACCATATATTTT. It encodes CASGLGQGTNTIYF.

This clone was seen a handful of times. The chain carries TRBV5-5 and TRBJ1-1; possible D gene TRBD1, 6 bases. Trimming took off 2 bases at V and 5 bases at J, with 10 bases between the two ends. This CDR3 is built from 13 residues. Germline loops: CDR1 SGHKS, CDR2 YYEKEE (reference sequence). CDR3 DNA: TGTGCCAGCAGCTTAATAGACAGGACTGAAGCTTTCTTT. Its translation is CASSLIDRTEAFF.

The rearrangement links TRBV19 to TRBJ2-7; 9 nucleotides match TRBD1. CDR1 and CDR2 (germline): LNHDA, SQIVND (reference sequence). V lost 6 bases to trimming and J lost 4 bases; unmatched junction nucleotides: 4. CDR3 length equals 13 residues. The CDR3 DNA is TGTGCCAGTAGGGGGACAGGGTTATACGAGCAGTACTTC. Translating it yields CASRGTGLYEQYF. Complete variable domain (other parts from reference TRBV19 and TRBJ2-7): DGGITQSPKYLFRKEGQNVTLSCEQNLNHDAMYWYRQDPGQGLRLIYYSQIVNDFQKGDIAEGYSVSREKKESFPLTVTSAQKNPTAFYLCASRGTGLYEQYFGPGTRLTVT.

This chain uses TRBV6-7 with TRBJ1-2; D gene uncertain. TRBV6-7 is an ORF for which the function is uncertain. V was cut by 11 bases and J by 8 bases, with 15 bases left in between. There are 11 residues in the CDR3. CDR3 region: CAPCWPGGYTF. CDR3 nucleotide sequence: TGTGCCCCCTGTTGGCCGGGGGGCTACACCTTC.

The chain couples TRBV9 to TRBJ2-2; the D is unclear. The CDR3 runs to 13 residues. Trimming left V 7 bases short and J 5 bases short, with 12 bases between. Germline V gives CDR1 SGDLS, CDR2 YYNGEE. CDR3 loop: CASEYTSTGELFF. Written as DNA, the CDR3 is TGTGCCAGCGAGTATACTTCTACCGGGGAGCTGTTTTTT.

The rearrangement uses TRBV18 and TRBJ2-2, with 7 bases fitting TRBD1. Per germline, CDR1 KGHSH and CDR2 LQKENI. The CDR3 contains 15 residues. J lost 6 bases, V lost 2 bases, and 6 bases had no gene match. CDR3 bases: TGTGCCAGCTCACCAAGGGGGCCCTTCCCCGGGGAGCTGTTTTTT. Protein: CASSPRGPFPGELFF.